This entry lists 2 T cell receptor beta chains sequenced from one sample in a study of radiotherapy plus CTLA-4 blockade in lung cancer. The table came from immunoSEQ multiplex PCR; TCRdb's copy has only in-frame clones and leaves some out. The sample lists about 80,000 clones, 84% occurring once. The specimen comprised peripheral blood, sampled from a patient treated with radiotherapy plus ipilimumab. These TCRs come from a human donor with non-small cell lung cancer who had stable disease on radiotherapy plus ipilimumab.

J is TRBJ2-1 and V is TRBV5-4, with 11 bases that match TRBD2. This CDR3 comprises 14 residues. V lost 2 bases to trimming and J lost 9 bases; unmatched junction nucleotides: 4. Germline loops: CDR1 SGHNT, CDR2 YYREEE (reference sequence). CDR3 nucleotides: TGTGCCAGCAGCTTTAGCGGGGGGGCGGGTGAGCAGTTCTTC. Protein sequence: CASSFSGGAGEQFF.

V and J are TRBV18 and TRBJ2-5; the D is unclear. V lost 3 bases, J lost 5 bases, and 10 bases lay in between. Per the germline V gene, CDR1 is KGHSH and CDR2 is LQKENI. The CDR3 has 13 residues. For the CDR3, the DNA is TGTGCCAGCTCACCTAGGGTCCAGGAGACCCAGTACTTC. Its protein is CASSPRVQETQYF.